Detailed here is one TCR beta chain. CDR1 and CDR2 from the germline V gene are MNHEY and SMNVEV (reference sequence). V was clipped by 5 bases and J by 0 bases, with 8 bases between them. This CDR3 has 14 amino acids. The data belong to a study of control samples from healthy donors and cancer patients. Clones were sequenced by immunoSEQ multiplex PCR, and TCRdb holds only the in-frame ones, with some missing. The table records approximately 53,000 clones, less than 95% of them present only once. This TCR came from a man younger than 45 with colorectal cancer. V is TRBV27 and J is TRBJ2-1, with D unresolved. The specimen sequenced was PBMCs. CDR3 nucleotides: TGTGCCAGCAGTCCGAGATACTCCTACAATGAGCAGTTCTTC. Protein product: CASSPRYSYNEQFF.